This T cell receptor (beta chain) was sequenced in a study of T cell responses to AZD1222 COVID-19 vaccine. Broader study findings: In the spike-specific TCR repertoire, nearly half reportedly target unmutated variant regions. A mostly white British donor set with more females was recruited, and clonal diversity was possibly underestimated.

This CDR3 region has 14 residues. Looked up from germline, CDR1 is MNHEY and CDR2 is SMNVEV (reference sequence). Trimming cost V 5 bases and J 8 bases, with 18 bases left between them. Turning to this clone: Its antigen is unknown.

Measured with immunoSEQ multiplex PCR; TCRdb has only the in-frame clones, and not every one. This sample has approximately 140,000 clones; around 90% occur once, and the top ten carry about 1.1%. Second doses were pooled across both intervals (about 4 or about 12 weeks). The TCR comes from an adult who received the AZD1222 COVID-19 vaccine. The source material was peripheral blood, sampled 28 days after the second AZD1222 dose. The chain links TRBV27 to TRBJ1-2; the D gene is possibly TRBD1 (5 bases). CDR3 loop: CASSDGTADFGYTF. CDR3 DNA: TGTGCCAGCAGTGACGGGACCGCCGACTTCGGCTACACCTTC.